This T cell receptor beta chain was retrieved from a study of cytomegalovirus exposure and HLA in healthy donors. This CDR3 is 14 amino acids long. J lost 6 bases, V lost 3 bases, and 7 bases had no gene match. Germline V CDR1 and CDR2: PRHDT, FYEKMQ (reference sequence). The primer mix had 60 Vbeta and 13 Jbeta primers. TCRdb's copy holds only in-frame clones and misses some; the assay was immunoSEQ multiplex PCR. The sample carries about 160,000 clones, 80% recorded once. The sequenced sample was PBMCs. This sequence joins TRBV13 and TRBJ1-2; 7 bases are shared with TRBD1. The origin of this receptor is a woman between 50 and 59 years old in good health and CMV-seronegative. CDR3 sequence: CASSFDREGDGYTF. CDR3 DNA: TGTGCCAGCAGCTTCGACAGGGAAGGCGATGGCTACACCTTC.